This TCR beta chain emerged from a study of T-cell reconstitution after alpha-beta-depleted transplantation in children. This sample's TCRbeta library carried unique molecular identifier barcodes. TCRdb redid the calling of the PCR reads with MiXCR, one entry per CDR3 protein. Seen here are around 300,000 distinct CDR3 sequences, over 9.5% observed once, and the top ten hold 7.5%. This clonotype turned up a few times. The target antigen is unknown. Points from the study as a whole: T-cell counts and diversity at one year post-transplant came mainly from newly produced T cells. TCRbeta diversity was high at day 60 in some patients (a result of surviving recipient T cells and thymic progenitors).

Germline values: CDR1 SGHRS, CDR2 YFSETQ. The CDR3 loop spans 15 amino acids. Trimming left V 6 bases short and J 0 bases short, with 16 bases between. This clonotype was obtained from a boy in the first two years of life with acute myeloid leukemia, due to receive a stem cell transplant. The chain is built from TRBV5-1 and TRBJ2-7; D call uncertain. Here the sequenced sample was PBMCs, taken before TCRalphabeta/CD19-depleted stem cell transplant. The CDR3 is CASKDGKSGSYEQYF. CDR3 sequence (DNA): TGCGCCAGCAAGGATGGGAAATCGGGCTCCTACGAGCAGTACTTC.